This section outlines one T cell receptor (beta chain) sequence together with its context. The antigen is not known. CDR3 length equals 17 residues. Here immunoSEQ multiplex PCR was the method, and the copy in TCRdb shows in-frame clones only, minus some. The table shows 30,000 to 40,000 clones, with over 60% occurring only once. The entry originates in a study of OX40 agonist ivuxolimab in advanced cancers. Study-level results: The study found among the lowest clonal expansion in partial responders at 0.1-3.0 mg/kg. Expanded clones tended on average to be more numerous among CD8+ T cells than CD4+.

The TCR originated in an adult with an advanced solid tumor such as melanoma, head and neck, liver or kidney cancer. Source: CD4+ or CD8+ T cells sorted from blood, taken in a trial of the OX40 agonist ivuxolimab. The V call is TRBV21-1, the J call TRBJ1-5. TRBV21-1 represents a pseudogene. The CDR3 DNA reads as TGTGCCAGCAGCCCCCGGTTGAAGCGAACTAGCAATCAGCCCCAGCATTTT. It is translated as CASSPRLKRTSNQPQHF.